A single sample gave rise to the 22 T cell receptor beta chains below, sequenced in a study of blood T cell repertoires in COVID-19. Generated by immunoSEQ multiplex PCR, the TCRdb table keeps only in-frame clones and is missing some. The data hold 150,000 or so clones, with roughly 82% observed a single time. What was sequenced was PBMCs or T cells enriched from blood (not recorded which). The receptor set was obtained from a man aged 50 to 59 who had recovered from COVID-19.

A remark on this clone: The same CDR3 can be traced to other DNA sequences in this sample. The chain carries TRBV5-1 and TRBJ2-7; D remains unclear. The germline V and J ends were trimmed by 0 bases and 2 bases, with 3 bases remaining between them. The germline gives CDR1 SGHRS, CDR2 YFSETQ. This CDR3 comprises 12 residues. CDR3 region: CASSLGAYEQYF. In nucleotides, the CDR3 is TGCGCCAGCAGCTTGGGAGCCTACGAGCAGTACTTC.

J is TRBJ1-2 and V is TRBV28; 8 nucleotides align to TRBD1. The germline CDR1 and CDR2 sequences are MDHEN and SYDVKM. The junction had 12 bases not matched to a gene; V was cut back by 6 bases and J by 6 bases. This CDR3 is built from 15 residues. CDR3 in amino acids: CASSPDRGRSDGYTF. CDR3 nucleotides: TGTGCCAGCAGCCCTGACAGGGGAAGGTCGGATGGCTACACCTTC.

The chain combines TRBV28 with TRBJ2-2; TRBD2 matches 11 bases. Germline values: CDR1 MDHEN, CDR2 SYDVKM. Germline trimming cut 6 bases from V and 4 bases from J; bases unmatched to any gene: 7. This CDR3 has 16 residues. The chain's CDR3 is CASSLGLAGGTGELFF. DNA for the CDR3: TGTGCCAGCAGCCTAGGCCTAGCGGGGGGCACCGGGGAGCTGTTTTTT.

This chain links TRBV13 with TRBJ2-1; 7 nucleotides agree with TRBD1. This CDR3 has 14 amino acids. From germline, CDR1 is PRHDT and CDR2 FYEKMQ (reference sequence). With V trimmed by 7 bases and J by 6 bases, 9 bases remained unmatched. CDR3 in amino acids: CASMVGTEINEQFF. In DNA form, the CDR3 reads TGTGCCAGCATGGTGGGGACAGAAATCAATGAGCAGTTCTTC.

This clone showed up just once. This sequence joins TRBV5-1 and TRBJ2-2; the match to TRBD1 covers 8 bases. Per the germline V gene, CDR1 is SGHRS and CDR2 is YFSETQ. The J segment lost 4 bases and the V segment lost 0 bases, leaving 8 bases of the junction unmatched. CDR3 length: 17 residues. CDR3 DNA sequence: TGCGCCAGCAGCTTGGGCGGTCTAACAGGGGGCACCGGGGAGCTGTTTTTT. It codes for CASSLGGLTGGTGELFF.

This sequence joins TRBV18 and TRBJ2-7; a possible D gene is TRBD2 (5 bases). This CDR3 region has 14 residues. With 6 bases removed from V and 1 base from J, the gap between germline ends came to 13 bases. In germline, CDR1 is KGHSH, CDR2 LQKENI. CDR3 in amino acids: CASSSPSQSYEQYF. The CDR3 nucleotides are TGTGCCAGCTCCTCCCCTAGCCAGTCCTACGAGCAGTACTTC.

The rearrangement joins TRBV27 to TRBJ1-2; D uncertain. V lost 4 bases, J lost 4 bases, and 10 bases lay in between. CDR1 and CDR2 (germline): MNHEY, SMNVEV (reference sequence). The CDR3 covers 13 residues. The CDR3 here is CASSSSSFYGYTF. In DNA form, the CDR3 reads TGTGCCAGCAGTTCCAGTTCCTTCTATGGCTACACCTTC.

V is TRBV6-5 and J is TRBJ2-7; tentative D call: TRBD2 (6 bases). The CDR3 consists of 15 residues. The germline V and J ends were trimmed by 5 bases and 7 bases, with 21 bases remaining between them. CDR1 MNHEY and CDR2 SVGAGI come from the germline V gene. The CDR3 DNA sequence: TGTGCCAGCAGTCCGGGGGACTCCCCATTCAGGGAGCAGTACTTC. This gives the protein CASSPGDSPFREQYF.

This clone turned up a few times. The rearrangement links TRBV5-1 to TRBJ2-7; 8 bases line up with TRBD1. After removal of 2 bases from V and 3 bases from J, the junction contained 4 bases not matched to a gene. Germline V gene data show CDR1 as SGHRS and CDR2 as YFSETQ. The CDR3 totals 14 residues. This CDR3 is CASSFRGRGYEQYF. DNA for the CDR3: TGCGCCAGCAGCTTCAGGGGGCGCGGCTACGAGCAGTACTTC.

The gene calls are TRBV5-6 and TRBJ2-5; tentatively, D is TRBD1 (6 bases). V was clipped by 4 bases and J by 6 bases, with 13 bases between them. The germline V gene has CDR1 SGHDT and CDR2 YYEEEE. There are 13 residues in the CDR3. CDR3: CASSPQGRQTQYF. The CDR3 DNA sequence: TGTGCCAGCAGCCCACAGGGTAGGCAGACCCAGTACTTC.

The V gene is TRBV14, the J gene TRBJ1-5; weak D call: TRBD1 (5 bases). Germline CDR1 reads SGHDN; CDR2 reads FVKESK. The V end lost 0 bases, the J end lost 0 bases, and 15 bases lay between the germline ends. This CDR3 has 18 residues. The CDR3 bases are TGTGCCAGCAGCCAAGAGTCCTCTGACAGTTATAGCAATCAGCCCCAGCATTTT. Protein sequence: CASSQESSDSYSNQPQHF.

V usage is TRBV30 and J usage is TRBJ1-1; 7 bases map to TRBD1. Unmatched junction bases numbered 2, after V lost 0 bases and J lost 4 bases. This CDR3 is 13 amino acids long. Germline lookup yields CDR1 GTSNPN and CDR2 SVGIG (reference sequence). The CDR3 coding sequence is TGTGCCTGGAGTGTCCGACAGGGCACTGAAGCTTTCTTT. The encoded protein is CAWSVRQGTEAFF.

The chain uses TRBV7-6 and TRBJ2-6, with 11 nucleotides matching TRBD1. CDR1 and CDR2 from the germline V gene are SGHVS and FNYEAQ. V gave up 2 bases and J gave up 3 bases; unmatched junction bases: 3. The CDR3 contains 17 residues. In DNA, the CDR3 is TGTGCCAGCAGCTTAAGGACAGGGGGCGATGGGGCCAACGTCCTGACTTTC. Translating gives CASSLRTGGDGANVLTF.

DNA of the CDR3: TGTGCCAGCAGCGTTGGGGGGGCAGATACGCAGTATTTT. This codes for CASSVGGADTQYF. The rearrangement joins TRBV12-3 or TRBV12-4 to TRBJ2-3, with 7 bases aligning to TRBD2. The CDR3 has 13 residues. V lost 6 bases, J lost 4 bases, and 4 bases stayed unmatched.

The chain recombines TRBV28 with TRBJ1-1; unclear D gene. From germline, CDR1 is MDHEN and CDR2 SYDVKM. The CDR3 length is 14 residues. Trimming took 7 bases from V and 1 from J, leaving 13 bases between them. The CDR3 DNA is TGTGCCAGCATAGCGGTATCGGGGAACACTGAAGCTTTCTTT. Translating it yields CASIAVSGNTEAFF. The full variable domain, completed using reference TRBV28 and TRBJ1-1, is DVKVTQSSRYLVKRTGEKVFLECVQDMDHENMFWYRQDPGLGLRLIYFSYDVKMKEKGDIPEGYSVSREKKERFSLILESASTNQTSMYLCASIAVSGNTEAFFGQGTRLTVV.

This clone was detected a few times. This chain links TRBV7-2 with TRBJ2-7; TRBD2 matches 8 bases. This CDR3 is 15 amino acids long. CDR1 and CDR2 from the germline V gene are SGHTA and FQGNSA. Trimming at V came to 5 bases and at J to 0 bases, leaving 6 bases not matched to a gene. The CDR3, as DNA: TGTGCCAGCAGCCGTCGAGCGGGGGACTCCTACGAGCAGTACTTC. Encoded protein: CASSRRAGDSYEQYF.

This clone was observed a handful of times. The gene calls are TRBV18 and TRBJ2-5; D ambiguous. Germline V gene sequence: CDR1 KGHSH, CDR2 LQKENI. V lost 6 bases to trimming and J lost 5 bases, with 10 bases between them. This CDR3 region has 12 residues. The CDR3 nucleotides are TGTGCCAGCTCCTTGGTCGGGGAGACCCAGTACTTC. Its protein is CASSLVGETQYF. The whole variable domain, remainder taken from reference TRBV18 and TRBJ2-5, is NAGVMQNPRHLVRRRGQEARLRCSPMKGHSHVYWYRQLPEEGLKFMVYLQKENIIDESGMPKERFSAEFPKEGPSILRIQQVVRGDSAAYFCASSLVGETQYFGPGTRLLVL.

The rearrangement joins TRBV28 to TRBJ1-4; possibly TRBD1 for D (6 bases). CDR1 is MDHEN and CDR2 is SYDVKM in the germline V gene. The CDR3 extends over 15 amino acids. V lost 6 bases and J lost 8, with 19 bases in between. The CDR3 DNA follows: TGTGCCAGCAGGCCACAGGGAGTGGTCATCGAAAAACTGTTTTTT. Amino acid sequence: CASRPQGVVIEKLFF.

The J gene is TRBJ2-7, the V gene TRBV28; 7 nucleotides match TRBD2. Germline CDR1 MDHEN, CDR2 SYDVKM. This CDR3 spans 15 amino acids. Trimming at V came to 0 bases and at J to 2 bases, leaving 4 bases not matched to a gene. The CDR3 sequence is CASSLWAGAAYEQYF. CDR3 bases: TGTGCCAGCAGTTTATGGGCGGGAGCGGCCTACGAGCAGTACTTC.

In this sample, this clone turned up once. V usage is TRBV7-8 and J usage is TRBJ1-2; no definite D call. V was cut by 5 bases and J by 6 bases, with 19 bases left in between. Germline CDR1 reads SGHVS; CDR2 reads FQNEAQ. The CDR3 length is 15 residues. For the CDR3, the DNA is TGTGCCAGCAGCAGAAACAGTGGTTTAACCGATGGCTACACCTTC. This encodes CASSRNSGLTDGYTF.

The sample holds a few counts of this clone. The chain couples TRBV5-1 to TRBJ2-7; 9 nucleotides agree with TRBD1. There are 17 residues in the CDR3. The ends lost 0 bases at V and 4 bases at J; junction bases unmatched: 11. From germline, CDR1 is SGHRS and CDR2 YFSETQ. This CDR3 reads CASSLAQAGTGLYEQYF. The CDR3 DNA is TGCGCCAGCAGCTTGGCTCAAGCCGGGACAGGGCTTTACGAGCAGTACTTC.

The chain combines TRBV27 with TRBJ2-7, with D maybe TRBD2 (5 bases). Trimming stripped 3 bases from V and 6 bases from J, with 6 bases between. The CDR3 totals 11 residues. Germline V gene sequence: CDR1 MNHEY, CDR2 SMNVEV (reference sequence). CDR3 DNA: TGTGCCAGCAGTTTTGGGAGCGAGCAGTACTTC. This gives the protein CASSFGSEQYF.